This section outlines one TCR beta chain sequence together with its context. This sample was included in a study of T cell changes during pregnancy in multiple sclerosis. V was pared by 9 bases and J by 8 bases, with 17 bases between. Germline loops: CDR1 MNHEY, CDR2 SVGAGI. The CDR3 loop spans 14 amino acids. Assay used: immunoSEQ multiplex PCR; TCRdb lists only in-frame clones, some missing. The sample includes tens of thousands of clones, about 90% of them seen just once. The material was CD4+ T cells from peripheral blood mononuclear cells, obtained in the third trimester of pregnancy. The chain uses TRBV6-5 and TRBJ1-6; TRBD1 might be the D (5 bases). This clonotype originated in a female donor in good health, enrolled as a control in a pregnancy study. The CDR3 sequence: CASHPGAVYSPLHF. Written as DNA, the CDR3 is TGTGCCAGTCACCCTGGGGCAGTTTATTCACCCCTCCACTTT.